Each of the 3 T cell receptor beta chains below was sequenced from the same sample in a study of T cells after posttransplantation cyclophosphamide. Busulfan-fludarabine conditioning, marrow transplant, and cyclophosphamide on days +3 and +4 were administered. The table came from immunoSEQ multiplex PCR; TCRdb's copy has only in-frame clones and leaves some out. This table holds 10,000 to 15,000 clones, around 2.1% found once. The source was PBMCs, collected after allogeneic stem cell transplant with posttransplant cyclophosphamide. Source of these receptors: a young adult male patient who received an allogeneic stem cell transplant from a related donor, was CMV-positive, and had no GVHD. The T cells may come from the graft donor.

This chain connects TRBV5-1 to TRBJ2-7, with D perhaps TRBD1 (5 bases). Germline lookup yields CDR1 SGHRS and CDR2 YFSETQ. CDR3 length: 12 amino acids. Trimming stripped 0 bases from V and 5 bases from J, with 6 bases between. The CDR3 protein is CASSLVGDEQYF. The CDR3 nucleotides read TGCGCCAGCAGCTTGGTAGGGGACGAGCAGTACTTC.

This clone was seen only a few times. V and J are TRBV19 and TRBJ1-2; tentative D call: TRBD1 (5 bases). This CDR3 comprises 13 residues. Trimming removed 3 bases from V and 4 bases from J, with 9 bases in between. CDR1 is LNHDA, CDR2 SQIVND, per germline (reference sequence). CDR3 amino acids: CASSMGLLYGYTF. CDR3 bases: TGTGCCAGTAGTATGGGGCTGCTCTATGGCTACACCTTC.

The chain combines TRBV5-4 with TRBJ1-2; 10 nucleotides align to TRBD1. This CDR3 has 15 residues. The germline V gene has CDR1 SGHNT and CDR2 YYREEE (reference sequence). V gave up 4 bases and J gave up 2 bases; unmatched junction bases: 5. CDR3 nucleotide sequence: TGTGCCAGCAGCCAACCGGGACAGGGGAACTATGGCTACACCTTC. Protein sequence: CASSQPGQGNYGYTF.